This is a list of T cell receptor beta chains from one sample in a study of regulatory T cells in long-lasting Graves disease. TCRdb used MiXCR to reprocess the multiplex PCR reads, holding one entry per CDR3 protein. The table includes some 280,000 distinct CDR3 sequences, roughly a fifth detected once. The sample here was peripheral blood mononuclear cells (PBMCs), taken when the disease was refractory, from a patient treated with antithyroid drugs. All receptors come from a female donor with Graves disease. Both conserved end residues are part of each CDR3. A D gene is named only where the DNA matches it firmly. Clone size is shown for a subset of rows, as once, few, many or a class of expanded clone.

few,-,TRBJ2-5,TRBV20-1,TGCAGTGCTAGAGATTCCAGGGTCCAAGAGACCCAGTACTTC,CSARDSRVQETQYF
many,-,TRBJ2-5,TRBV9,TGTGCCAGCAACCGACACAGCGGACAAGAGACCCAGTACTTC,CASNRHSGQETQYF
many,-,TRBJ2-5,TRBV3-1,TGTGCCAGCAGCCAAGAGGAGGGTAGCGTGGGACAGGAGACCCAGTACTTC,CASSQEEGSVGQETQYF
many,-,TRBJ2-5,TRBV20-1,TGCAGTGCTAGAGATACGGCGGGATACCAAGAGACCCAGTACTTC,CSARDTAGYQETQYF
many,-,TRBJ2-4,TRBV11-2,TGTGCCAGCAGCTTAGAGGATTGGGCGGGCAACATTCAGTACTTC,CASSLEDWAGNIQYF
many,-,TRBJ1-2,TRBV2,TGTGCCAGCATTAGGGGTTTTAACTATGGCTACACCTTC,CASIRGFNYGYTF
few,TRBD2,TRBJ2-2,TRBV12-3/TRBV12-4,TGTGCCAGCAGACTGATCACGACTAGCAGGGCCGGGGAGCTGTTTTTT,CASRLITTSRAGELFF
many,-,TRBJ2-5,TRBV12-3/TRBV12-4,TGTGCCAGCAGCCAAGGCCCCCCAGCGCCCGAGACCCAGTACTTC,CASSQGPPAPETQYF
few,TRBD1,TRBJ2-7,TRBV6-5,TGTGCCAGCAGTTACTCGCTTCCAGGGACAGGATCCTCCGGGCAGTACTTC,CASSYSLPGTGSSGQYF
few,-,TRBJ2-7,TRBV5-1,TGCGCCAGCAGGTCCCTCCCGACAGACTCCTACGAGCAGTACTTC,CASRSLPTDSYEQYF
many,-,TRBJ1-4,TRBV30,TGTGCCTGGAGTGCACAGAATGAAAAACTGTTTTTT,CAWSAQNEKLFF
-,TRBD2,TRBJ2-1,TRBV6-5,TGTGCCAGCAGTTTCCAGACTAGCGGAGAACCATACAATGAGCAGTTCTTC,CASSFQTSGEPYNEQFF
-,TRBD1,TRBJ2-5,TRBV6-9,TGTGCCAGCAGTTACCCGGGACAGTCGGAGACCCAGTACTTC,CASSYPGQSETQYF
-,-,TRBJ2-7,TRBV4-1,TGCGCCAGCAGCCAAGAAAGGGACAACTACGAGCAGTACTTC,CASSQERDNYEQYF
-,TRBD2,TRBJ2-7,TRBV24-1,TGTGCCACCAGTGGGGGGGGATCCTACGAGCAGTACTTC,CATSGGGSYEQYF
many,TRBD1,TRBJ2-2,TRBV28,TGTGCCAGCAGTTCGGGACAGTATGGCACCGGGGAGCTGTTTTTT,CASSSGQYGTGELFF
-,-,TRBJ1-1,TRBV19,TGTGCCAGTAGTAATCAGGGTCGCACTGAAACTTTCTTT,CASSNQGRTETFF
-,-,TRBJ1-4,TRBV25-1,TGTGCCAGCCTTTTTGCAACTAATGAAAAACTGTTTTTT,CASLFATNEKLFF
many,TRBD1,TRBJ1-4,TRBV7-8,TGTGCCAGCAGCTTAGACAGGGGGCATGAAAAACTGTTTTTT,CASSLDRGHEKLFF
-,-,TRBJ2-1,TRBV29-1,TGCAGCTCGGAAAAATCCGAGAATGAGCAGTTCTTC,CSSEKSENEQFF
few,TRBD2,TRBJ2-7,TRBV6-1,TGTGCCAGCAGCATGACTAGCGGGGCCGCTAAGCCCTACGAGCAGTACTTC,CASSMTSGAAKPYEQYF
-,-,TRBJ2-5,TRBV10-3,TGTGCCATCAGTGACCAGAACCAAGAGACCCAGTACTTC,CAISDQNQETQYF
few,-,TRBJ2-3,TRBV3-2,TGTGCCAGCAGCCGCGAGCGGCCCCTCTTTAGCACAGATACGCAGTATTTT,CASSRERPLFSTDTQYF
-,-,TRBJ2-7,TRBV7-3,TGTGCCAGCAGCCCCGGGACTCCAGATAGCGAGCAGTACTTC,CASSPGTPDSEQYF
few,TRBD1,TRBJ1-5,TRBV19,TGTGCCAGTAGTACGAGACAGGGTAATCAGCCCCAGCATTTT,CASSTRQGNQPQHF
many,-,TRBJ1-1,TRBV27,TGTGCCAGCAGTCCCCACATGAACACTGAAGCTTTCTTT,CASSPHMNTEAFF
few,-,TRBJ1-1,TRBV7-9,TGTGCCAGCAGCCGAGGCTACACTGAAGCTTTCTTT,CASSRGYTEAFF
few,-,TRBJ1-1,TRBV10-3,TGTGCCATCAGTCTCGGAGACCTGAACACTGAAGCTTTCTTT,CAISLGDLNTEAFF
-,-,TRBJ2-2,TRBV28,TGTGCCAGCAGTTTGGATCTAGGGAACACCGGGGAGCTGTTTTTT,CASSLDLGNTGELFF